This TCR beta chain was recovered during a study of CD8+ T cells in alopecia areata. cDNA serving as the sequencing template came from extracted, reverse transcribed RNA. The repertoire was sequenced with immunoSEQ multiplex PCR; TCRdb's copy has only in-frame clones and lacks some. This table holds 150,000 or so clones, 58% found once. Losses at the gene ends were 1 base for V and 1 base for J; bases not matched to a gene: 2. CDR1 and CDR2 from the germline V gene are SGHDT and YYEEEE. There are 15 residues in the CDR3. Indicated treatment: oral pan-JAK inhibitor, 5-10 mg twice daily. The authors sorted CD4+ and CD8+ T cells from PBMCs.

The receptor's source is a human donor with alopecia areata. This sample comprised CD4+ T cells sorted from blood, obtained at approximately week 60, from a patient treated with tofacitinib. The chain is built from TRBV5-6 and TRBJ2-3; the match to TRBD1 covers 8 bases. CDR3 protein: CASSLSGQGTDTQYF. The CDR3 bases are TGTGCCAGCAGCTTGTCGGGACAGGGCACAGATACGCAGTATTTT.